This TCR beta chain is from a study of immune characterization of retroperitoneal liposarcoma. This clonotype was detected a few times. Germline CDR1 reads MNHNS; CDR2 reads SASEGT. The CDR3 length is 11 residues. TCRdb passed the PCR reads through MiXCR, listing each CDR3 protein once. The sample contains about 9,700 distinct CDR3 sequences, approximately 30% of which appear only once. This sequence originates from a female donor with retroperitoneal liposarcoma. This chain connects TRBV6-1 to TRBJ2-4; unclear D gene. The end of the DNA aligns better with TRBJ2-7, so the J call may be wrong. The sample was tumor tissue. CDR3 nucleotides: TGTGCCAGCAGTGAACTCTACGAGCAGTACTTC. This gives the protein CASSELYEQYF.